This T cell receptor (beta chain) was captured in a study of T cells after yellow fever vaccination. Study-level information: Fractions of limited cellularity were prepared by means of SMART-Seq v4 Ultra Low Input. The study's findings and limits: A small proportion of clonotypes was detected in both the CD4 and CD8 compartments. In post-booster samples, most primary-vaccination clones reappeared (approximately 96% CD4, nearly 90% CD8).

About this clonotype itself: Its target is unknown.

Deletions cut 2 bases from V and 3 bases from J, with 15 bases between. From germline, CDR1 is SGHRS and CDR2 YFSETQ. There are 15 residues in the CDR3. The study made its TCR cDNA through 5'RACE template switching. That step introduced a universal primer site along with UMIs. MiXCR was run by TCRdb on the 5' RACE reads, yielding one entry per CDR3 protein. The sample records nearly 550,000 distinct CDR3 sequences, 15% to 20% being singletons. The chain has TRBV5-1 and TRBJ2-7; a possible D gene is TRBD2 (5 bases). This TCR derives from a young man who received the YFV17D yellow fever vaccine. This specimen was PBMCs, taken 15 days after the yellow fever booster vaccination. CDR3: CASSFTGVESYEQYF. In nucleotides, the CDR3 is TGCGCCAGCAGCTTCACCGGGGTTGAGAGCTACGAGCAGTACTTC.